These 22 T cell receptor beta chains were all obtained from the same sample, sequenced in a study of T cells in tuberculosis. Repertoires were generated with immunoSEQ multiplex PCR, while TCRdb's copy carries only in-frame clones and drops some. The sample lists tens of thousands of clones, approximately 91% occurring once. After thawing and overnight rest, PBMC were stained with GMM-loaded CD1B tetramer, viability dye and anti-CD3 for sorting. C32 glucose monomycolate from Rhodococcus equi was loaded onto the CD1B tetramers. Sequencing was done on a sample of CD1b-GMM tetramer-negative cells sorted from PBMCs. All receptors come from an adult woman with latent tuberculosis.

The chain is built from TRBV6-6 and TRBJ2-7; D uncertain. V was clipped by 6 bases and J by 2 bases, with 8 bases between them. Germline lookup yields CDR1 MNHNY and CDR2 SVGAGI (reference sequence). This CDR3 spans 12 amino acids. Here the CDR3 reads CASRLQAYEQYF. CDR3 DNA: TGTGCCAGCAGACTCCAGGCCTACGAGCAGTACTTC.

The V and J genes are TRBV7-9 and TRBJ2-5, with 7 bases aligning to TRBD2. The germline CDR1 and CDR2 sequences are SEHNR and FQNEAQ (reference sequence). J was trimmed by 5 bases and V by 4 bases; bases with no gene match: 4. The CDR3 runs 13 residues. CDR3 region: CASSWTRVETQYF. DNA of the CDR3: TGTGCCAGCAGCTGGACTAGGGTGGAGACCCAGTACTTC.

This chain uses TRBV13 with TRBJ2-7, with TRBD2 matching over 14 bases. V lost 4 bases to trimming and J lost 0 bases; unmatched junction nucleotides: 8. Germline values: CDR1 PRHDT, CDR2 FYEKMQ (reference sequence). The CDR3 covers 18 residues. CDR3 loop: CASSSGTSGGLISYEQYF. DNA for the CDR3: TGTGCCAGCAGCTCCGGGACTAGCGGGGGCCTGATCTCCTACGAGCAGTACTTC.

This clone was seen a handful of times. The V call is TRBV19, the J call TRBJ2-1; 7 nucleotides match TRBD2. The germline CDR1 and CDR2 sequences are LNHDA and SQIVND (reference sequence). J lost 8 bases, V lost 5 bases, and 12 bases had no gene match. The CDR3 loop spans 15 amino acids. The CDR3 loop is CASSWVAGPSDEQFF. CDR3 bases: TGTGCCAGTAGTTGGGTAGCGGGCCCCTCCGATGAGCAGTTCTTC.

The chain uses TRBV6-4 and TRBJ2-1; TRBD1 agrees at 9 bases. Germline V CDR1 and CDR2: MRHNA, SNTAGT. This CDR3 is 16 amino acids long. Germline trimming cut 6 bases from V and 10 bases from J; bases unmatched to any gene: 16. CDR3: CASSRWGTGNNVEQFF. The DNA for the CDR3 is TGTGCCAGCAGCAGATGGGGGACAGGGAATAATGTGGAGCAGTTCTTC.

The genes are TRBV28 and TRBJ1-6, with no clear D. CDR3 length: 12 amino acids. V lost 8 bases and J lost 7, with 9 bases in between. CDR1 and CDR2 (germline): MDHEN, SYDVKM. The CDR3 is CASLAGNSPLHF. CDR3 DNA sequence: TGTGCCAGCCTAGCAGGAAATTCACCCCTCCACTTT.

The chain has TRBV28 and TRBJ2-7; D unclear. Trimming pared 7 bases from V and 3 bases from J, leaving 25 bases between. Germline loops: CDR1 MDHEN, CDR2 SYDVKM. This CDR3 has 17 residues. The CDR3 reads CASTPAAAPPLLYEQYV. CDR3 bases: TGTGCCAGCACCCCTGCGGCAGCCCCCCCCTTACTCTACGAGCAGTACGTC.

V is TRBV30 and J is TRBJ1-5; 9 bases align to TRBD1. Germline V gene data show CDR1 as GTSNPN and CDR2 as SVGIG (reference sequence). The CDR3 runs to 15 residues. The J segment lost 2 bases and the V segment lost 1 base, leaving 3 bases of the junction unmatched. The CDR3 here is CAWSARTGGNQPQHF. DNA of the CDR3: TGTGCCTGGAGTGCCAGGACAGGGGGCAATCAGCCCCAGCATTTT.

The V call is TRBV4-2, the J call TRBJ2-3, with 9 bases lining up with TRBD2. The CDR3 is 17 amino acids. Germline V CDR1 and CDR2: LGHNA, YNFKEQ. V shed 2 bases, J shed 3 bases, and the junction held 9 bases outside the gene matches. The CDR3 DNA is TGTGCCAGCAGCCAACGCCAAGCGGGGGGAGGAACAGATACGCAGTATTTT. Amino acid sequence: CASSQRQAGGGTDTQYF.

A few counts support this clone. An end of the junction differs from the germline gene, which may be a read error. This sequence joins TRBV14 and TRBJ2-7; D possibly corresponds to TRBD1 (5 bases). The CDR3 is made up of 13 amino acids. The germline CDR1 and CDR2 sequences are SGHDN and FVKESK. CDR3 amino acids: CASSQDLVYGHHF. CDR3 coding DNA: TGTGCCAGCAGCCAAGATTTAGTTTATGGACATCATTTC.

V usage is TRBV6-1 and J usage is TRBJ2-5; perhaps TRBD2 as D (6 bases). Trimming removed 5 bases from V and 1 base from J, with 14 bases in between. Germline assignment: CDR1 MNHNS and CDR2 SASEGT. This CDR3 region has 15 residues. DNA for the CDR3: TGTGCCAGCAGTTCGCCTGGGGGGACCCAAGAGACCCAGTACTTC. It encodes CASSSPGGTQETQYF.

This clone was recorded only once. The chain is built from TRBV25-1 and TRBJ2-4; D gene uncertain. Germline loops: CDR1 MGHDK, CDR2 SYGVNS. There are 17 residues in the CDR3. Trimming took off 7 bases at V and 1 base at J, with 20 bases between the two ends. CDR3 nucleotides: TGTGCCAGCACCACCCCGACATCTGAGCTCGCCAAAAACATTCAGTACTTC. Translation gives CASTTPTSELAKNIQYF.

V gene TRBV10-3 combines with J gene TRBJ1-3, with 10 bases matching TRBD1. CDR3 length equals 15 residues. Looked up from germline, CDR1 is ENHRY and CDR2 is SYGVKD. Trimming took 6 bases from V and 3 from J; bases not matched to a gene: 5. CDR3 amino acids: CAIRGGQGHGNTIYF. The CDR3 nucleotides are TGTGCCATCAGGGGGGGACAGGGGCATGGAAACACCATATATTTT.

The rearrangement links TRBV7-8 to TRBJ1-1; a weak D match, TRBD1 (5 bases). The V gene's germline CDR1 is SGHVS and CDR2 FQNEAQ. The V and J ends lost 2 bases and 4 bases respectively, with 14 bases between them. This CDR3 region has 15 residues. CDR3 sequence (DNA): TGTGCCAGCAGCTTAAGGCAGGGTCCCCTCACTGAAGCTTTCTTT. Protein: CASSLRQGPLTEAFF.

The CDR3 region is CASSRTSGGAATDTQYF. DNA for the CDR3: TGTGCCAGCAGCCGGACTAGCGGGGGGGCGGCTACAGATACGCAGTATTTT. The gene calls are TRBV13 and TRBJ2-3; 15 nucleotides agree with TRBD2. V lost 5 bases to trimming and J lost 3 bases; unmatched junction nucleotides: 6. This CDR3 has 17 residues. Germline loops: CDR1 PRHDT, CDR2 FYEKMQ (reference sequence).

This chain links TRBV10-3 with TRBJ1-5, with D perhaps TRBD1 (5 bases). The CDR3 is 13 residues long. V lost 0 bases to trimming and J lost 9 bases, with 9 bases between them. Germline lookup yields CDR1 ENHRY and CDR2 SYGVKD. CDR3 sequence: CAISESGGRPQHF. CDR3 nucleotide sequence: TGTGCCATCAGTGAGTCGGGGGGGAGGCCCCAGCATTTT.

This chain connects TRBV28 to TRBJ2-1; unclear D gene. Germline CDR1 reads MDHEN; CDR2 reads SYDVKM. The germline V and J ends were trimmed by 6 bases and 3 bases, with 12 bases remaining between them. The CDR3 has 14 residues. DNA of the CDR3: TGTGCCAGCAGCTCCAACAAGTACTACAATGAGCAGTTCTTC. It codes for CASSSNKYYNEQFF.

The chain carries TRBV19 and TRBJ1-5; a weak D match, TRBD1 (6 bases). V was clipped by 6 bases and J by 6 bases, with 15 bases between them. The CDR3 consists of 14 residues. Germline V gene lookup returns CDR1 LNHDA and CDR2 SQIVND (reference sequence). CDR3 sequence: CASRRRGFGQPQHF. In DNA form, the CDR3 reads TGTGCCAGTAGGCGCAGGGGATTTGGTCAGCCCCAGCATTTT.

The chain combines TRBV30 with TRBJ1-2; 9 nucleotides agree with TRBD1. Trimming removed 3 bases from V and 4 bases from J; junction bases left unmatched: 3. Germline V gene data show CDR1 as GTSNPN and CDR2 as SVGIG (reference sequence). This CDR3 is 13 amino acids long. Here the CDR3 DNA reads TGTGCCTGGAGACAGGGGGCTTTCTATGGCTACACCTTC. Protein: CAWRQGAFYGYTF.

This chain joins TRBV28 and TRBJ1-3; D call uncertain. V lost 4 bases and J 2 bases, leaving 6 bases between the germline ends. This CDR3 has 13 amino acids. Per germline, CDR1 MDHEN and CDR2 SYDVKM. DNA for the CDR3: TGTGCCAGCAGTTCGAGCCCTGGAAACACCATATATTTT. This codes for CASSSSPGNTIYF.

V gene TRBV7-9 combines with J gene TRBJ2-3, with 8 bases matching TRBD2. Germline CDR1 and CDR2: SEHNR and FQNEAQ (reference sequence). V shed 3 bases, J shed 2 bases, and the junction held 7 bases outside the gene matches. CDR3 length: 16 residues. In DNA, the CDR3 is TGTGCCAGCAGCTTTAATACGGGGGGGGCCACAGATACGCAGTATTTT. Translating gives CASSFNTGGATDTQYF.

The chain employs TRBV29-1 and TRBJ2-7, with a possible D match to TRBD1 (7 bases). Germline CDR1 SQVTM, CDR2 ANQGSEA. This CDR3 has 13 residues. The V end was cut by 4 bases, the J end by 8 bases, with 18 bases between. For the CDR3, the DNA is TGCAGCGTTGGGGAGGTAGGGACAGCTAAGCAGTACTTC. This gives the protein CSVGEVGTAKQYF.